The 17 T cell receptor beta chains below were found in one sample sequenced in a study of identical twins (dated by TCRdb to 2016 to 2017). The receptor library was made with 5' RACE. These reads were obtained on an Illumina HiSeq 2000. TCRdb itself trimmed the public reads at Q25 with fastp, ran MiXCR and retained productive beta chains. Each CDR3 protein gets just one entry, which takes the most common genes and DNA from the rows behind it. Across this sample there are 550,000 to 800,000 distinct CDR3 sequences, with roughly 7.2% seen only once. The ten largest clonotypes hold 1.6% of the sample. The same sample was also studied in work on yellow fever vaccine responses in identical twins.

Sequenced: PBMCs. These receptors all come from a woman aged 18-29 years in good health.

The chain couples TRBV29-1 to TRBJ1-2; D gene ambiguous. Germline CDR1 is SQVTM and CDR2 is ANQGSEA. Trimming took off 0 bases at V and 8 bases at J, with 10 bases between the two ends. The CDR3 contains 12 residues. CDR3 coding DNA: TGCAGCGTTGAAGATAGGCTTGAGGGCTACACCTTC. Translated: CSVEDRLEGYTF.

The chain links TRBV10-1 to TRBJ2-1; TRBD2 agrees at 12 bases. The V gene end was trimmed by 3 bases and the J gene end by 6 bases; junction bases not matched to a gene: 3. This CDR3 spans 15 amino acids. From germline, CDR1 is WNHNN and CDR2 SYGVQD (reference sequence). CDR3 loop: CASSDLAGGPNEQFF. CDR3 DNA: TGCGCCAGCAGTGATCTAGCGGGAGGGCCCAATGAGCAGTTCTTC.

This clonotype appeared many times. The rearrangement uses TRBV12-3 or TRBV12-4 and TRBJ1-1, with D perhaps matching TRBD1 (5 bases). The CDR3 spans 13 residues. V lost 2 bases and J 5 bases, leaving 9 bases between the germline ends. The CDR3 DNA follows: TGTGCCAGCAGTTTATGGGGGGTTACTGAAGCTTTCTTT. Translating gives CASSLWGVTEAFF.

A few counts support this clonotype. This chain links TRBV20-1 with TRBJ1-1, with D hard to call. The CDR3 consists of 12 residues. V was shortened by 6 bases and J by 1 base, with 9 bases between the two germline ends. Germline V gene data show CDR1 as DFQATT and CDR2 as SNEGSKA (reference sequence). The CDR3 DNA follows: TGCAGTGCGGCCAGACAGAACACTGAAGCTTTCTTT. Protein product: CSAARQNTEAFF.

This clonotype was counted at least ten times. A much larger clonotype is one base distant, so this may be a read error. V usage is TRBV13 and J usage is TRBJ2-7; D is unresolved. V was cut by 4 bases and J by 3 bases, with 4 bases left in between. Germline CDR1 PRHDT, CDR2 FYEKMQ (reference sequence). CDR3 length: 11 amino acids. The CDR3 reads CASSWSYEQYF. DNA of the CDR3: TGTGCCAGCAGCTGGAGCTACGAGCAGTACTTC.

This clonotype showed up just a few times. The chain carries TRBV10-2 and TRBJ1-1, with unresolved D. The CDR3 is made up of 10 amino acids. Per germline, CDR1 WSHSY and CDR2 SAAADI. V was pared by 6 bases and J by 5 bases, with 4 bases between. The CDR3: CASRETEAFF. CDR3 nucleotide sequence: TGCGCCAGCAGAGAGACTGAAGCTTTCTTT.

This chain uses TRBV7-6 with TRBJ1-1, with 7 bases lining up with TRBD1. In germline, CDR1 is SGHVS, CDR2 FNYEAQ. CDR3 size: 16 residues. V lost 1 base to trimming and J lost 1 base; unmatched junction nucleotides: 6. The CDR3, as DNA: TGTGCCAGCAGCTTAGGGGACAGCTTAGAGAACACTGAAGCTTTCTTT. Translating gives CASSLGDSLENTEAFF.

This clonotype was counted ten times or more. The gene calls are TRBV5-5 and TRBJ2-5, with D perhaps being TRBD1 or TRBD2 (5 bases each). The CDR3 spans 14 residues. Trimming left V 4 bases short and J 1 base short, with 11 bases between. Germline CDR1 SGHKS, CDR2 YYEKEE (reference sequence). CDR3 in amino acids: CASSPVGGQETQYF. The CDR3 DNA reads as TGTGCCAGCAGCCCGGTTGGGGGCCAAGAGACCCAGTACTTC.

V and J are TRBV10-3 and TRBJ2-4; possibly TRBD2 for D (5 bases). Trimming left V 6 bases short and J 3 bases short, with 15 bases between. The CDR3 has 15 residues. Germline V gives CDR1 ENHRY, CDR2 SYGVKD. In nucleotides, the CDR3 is TGTGCCATCAGCAAGTTTGGACGGGGCAAAAACATTCAGTACTTC. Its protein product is CAISKFGRGKNIQYF.

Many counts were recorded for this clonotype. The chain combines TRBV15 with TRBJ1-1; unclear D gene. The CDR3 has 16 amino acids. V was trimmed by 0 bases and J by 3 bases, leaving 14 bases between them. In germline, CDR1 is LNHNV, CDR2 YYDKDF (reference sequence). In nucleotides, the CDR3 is TGTGCCACCAGCAGAGATCGAAGGGTTAGGGACACTGAAGCTTTCTTT. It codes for CATSRDRRVRDTEAFF. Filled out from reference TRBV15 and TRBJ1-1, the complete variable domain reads DAMVIQNPRYQVTQFGKPVTLSCSQTLNHNVMYWYQQKSSQAPKLLFHYYDKDFNNEADTPDNFQSRRPNTSFCFLDIRSPGLGDTAMYLCATSRDRRVRDTEAFFGQGTRLTVV.

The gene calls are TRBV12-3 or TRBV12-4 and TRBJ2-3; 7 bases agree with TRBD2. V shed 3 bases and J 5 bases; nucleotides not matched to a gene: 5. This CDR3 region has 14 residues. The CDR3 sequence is CASSFHPGGDTQYF. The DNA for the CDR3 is TGTGCCAGCAGTTTCCATCCGGGGGGAGATACGCAGTATTTT.

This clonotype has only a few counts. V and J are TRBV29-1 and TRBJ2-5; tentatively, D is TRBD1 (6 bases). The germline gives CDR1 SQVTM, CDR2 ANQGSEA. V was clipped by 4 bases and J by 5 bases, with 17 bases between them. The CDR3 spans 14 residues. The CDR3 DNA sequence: TGCAGCGTTGTTTTCCCGCCTAGGGGGGAGACCCAGTACTTC. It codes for CSVVFPPRGETQYF.

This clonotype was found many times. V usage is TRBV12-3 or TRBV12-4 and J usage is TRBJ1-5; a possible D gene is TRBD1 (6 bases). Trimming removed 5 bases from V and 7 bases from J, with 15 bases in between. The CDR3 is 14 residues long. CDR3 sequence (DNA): TGTGCCAGCAGTCGCCGGGACACGGAACAGCCCCAGCATTTT. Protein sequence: CASSRRDTEQPQHF.

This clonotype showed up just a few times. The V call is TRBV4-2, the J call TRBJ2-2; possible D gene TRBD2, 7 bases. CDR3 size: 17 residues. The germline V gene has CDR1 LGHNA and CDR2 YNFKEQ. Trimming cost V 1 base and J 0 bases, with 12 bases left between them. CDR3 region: CASSQGSGGPNTGELFF. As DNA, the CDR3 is TGTGCCAGCAGCCAAGGCTCGGGGGGCCCGAACACCGGGGAGCTGTTTTTT.

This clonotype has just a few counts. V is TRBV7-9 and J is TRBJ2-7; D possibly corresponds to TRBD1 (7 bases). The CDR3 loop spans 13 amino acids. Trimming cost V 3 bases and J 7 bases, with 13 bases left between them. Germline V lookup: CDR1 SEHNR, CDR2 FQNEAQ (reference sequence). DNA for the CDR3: TGTGCCAGCAGCTTGGGGACAGCGGGTGAGCAGTACGTC. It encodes CASSLGTAGEQYV.

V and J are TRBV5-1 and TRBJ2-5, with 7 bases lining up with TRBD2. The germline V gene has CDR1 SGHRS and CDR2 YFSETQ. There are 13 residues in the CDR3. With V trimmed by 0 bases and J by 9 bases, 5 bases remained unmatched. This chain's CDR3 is CASSLDVGRAQYF. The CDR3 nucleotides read TGCGCCAGCAGCTTGGATGTTGGGAGGGCCCAGTACTTC.

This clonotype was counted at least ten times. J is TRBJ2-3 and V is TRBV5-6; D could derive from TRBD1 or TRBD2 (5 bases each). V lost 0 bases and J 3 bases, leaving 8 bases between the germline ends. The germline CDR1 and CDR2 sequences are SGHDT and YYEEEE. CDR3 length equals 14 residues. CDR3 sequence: CASSLVGRTDTQYF. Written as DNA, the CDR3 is TGTGCCAGCAGCTTGGTGGGACGGACAGATACGCAGTATTTT.